This T cell receptor beta chain came from a study of T cells in Graves' hyperthyroidism and ophthalmopathy. Amplified TCR beta CDR3 regions derived from RNA transcripts. HTBI primers were the set used in a first-round RT-PCR of the TCR CDR3. TCRdb passed the multiplex PCR reads through MiXCR, listing each CDR3 protein once. The data hold some 510,000 distinct CDR3 sequences, with around 46% observed a single time. CDR1 and CDR2 (germline): SEHNR, FQNEAQ (reference sequence). CDR3 length equals 16 residues. Trimming took 2 bases from V and 3 from J; bases not matched to a gene: 5. The patients, who ranged from 18 to 65 in age, presented with newly diagnosed hyperthyroidism lasting under 2 months.

The receptor comes from a woman aged 18 to 35 with Graves' hyperthyroidism. The rearrangement links TRBV7-9 to TRBJ1-5; 9 bases fit TRBD1. The sequenced sample consisted of peripheral blood or thyroid tissue (not recorded which). CDR3 protein: CASSLSDRGPNQPQHF. As DNA, the CDR3 is TGTGCCAGCAGCTTATCGGACAGGGGCCCCAATCAGCCCCAGCATTTT.